These 31 T cell receptor beta chains originate from one sample sequenced in a study of cytomegalovirus exposure and HLA in healthy donors. The PCR was carried out with 60 Vbeta primers and 13 Jbeta primers. Assay used: immunoSEQ multiplex PCR; TCRdb lists only in-frame clones, some missing. The sample gives about 200,000 clones, almost 80% of which show up once; around 4% is in the top ten. The sample consisted of PBMCs. The receptor source for this set is a male donor in good health and CMV-seronegative.

The chain couples TRBV5-4 to TRBJ2-1, with D perhaps TRBD2 (6 bases). V was cut by 5 bases and J by 13 bases, with 22 bases left in between. The CDR3 consists of 14 residues. Looked up from germline, CDR1 is SGHNT and CDR2 is YYREEE (reference sequence). CDR3 sequence: CASSPGLAVDRQFF. The CDR3 DNA reads TGTGCCAGCAGTCCGGGACTCGCCGTCGATCGACAGTTCTTC. The complete variable domain, with remaining parts taken from reference TRBV5-4 and TRBJ2-1, reads ETGVTQSPTHLIKTRGQQVTLRCSSQSGHNTVSWYQQALGQGPQFIFQYYREEENGRGNFPPRFSGLQFPNYSSELNVNALELDDSALYLCASSPGLAVDRQFFGPGTRLTVL.

For this clone: Relative to the germline gene, one junction end is altered; a read error may explain this. The chain links TRBV7-9 to TRBJ1-2, with a tentative D call TRBD1 (6 bases). The CDR3 has 12 residues. Germline CDR1 SEHNR, CDR2 FQNEAQ (reference sequence). The CDR3 bases are TGTTCCAGCAGCTCGAACAGGGATGGCTACACCTTC. Its protein is CSSSSNRDGYTF. The variable domain in full, completed from reference TRBV7-9 and TRBJ1-2, reads DTGVSQNPRHKITKRGQNVTFRCDPISEHNRLYWYRQTLGQGPEFLTYFQNEAQLEKSRLLSDRFSAERPKGSFSTLEIQRTEQGDSAMYLCSSSSNRDGYTFGSGTRLTVV.

The rearrangement joins TRBV5-4 to TRBJ2-2, with 8 bases fitting TRBD2. Germline CDR1 is SGHNT and CDR2 is YYREEE (reference sequence). Trimming took 3 bases from V and 4 from J; bases not matched to a gene: 2. The CDR3 is 14 residues long. The DNA for the CDR3 is TGTGCCAGCAGCTCCGGACTAGCCACCGGGGAGCTGTTTTTT. It encodes CASSSGLATGELFF.

This clone was detected only a few times. The CDR3 region has the DNA TGTGCCAGCAGCTCGTTGAGTAGCACAGATACGCAGTATTTT. Translated, it gives CASSSLSSTDTQYF. V and J are TRBV5-6 and TRBJ2-3; D unclear. This CDR3 has 14 amino acids. Trimming pared 3 bases from V and 0 bases from J, leaving 8 bases between. Germline V gene lookup returns CDR1 SGHDT and CDR2 YYEEEE.

The chain recombines TRBV7-9 with TRBJ2-1, with 10 bases aligning to TRBD2. CDR1 SEHNR and CDR2 FQNEAQ come from the germline V gene (reference sequence). This CDR3 has 14 amino acids. With V trimmed by 5 bases and J by 4 bases, 2 bases remained unmatched. CDR3 in DNA: TGTGCCAGCAGCCTACTAGCGGGGTACAATGAGCAGTTCTTC. Its protein product is CASSLLAGYNEQFF.

This chain joins TRBV28 and TRBJ2-1; no reliable D call. The CDR3 runs to 13 residues. V lost 5 bases, J lost 5 bases, and 10 bases lay in between. Germline-derived CDR1 and CDR2 are MDHEN and SYDVKM. CDR3 residues: CASSLPSDNEQFF. CDR3 nucleotide sequence: TGTGCCAGCAGTCTCCCCTCAGACAATGAGCAGTTCTTC.

The chain recombines TRBV9 with TRBJ2-5, with D tentatively TRBD1 (6 bases). The V end lost 0 bases, the J end lost 3 bases, and 12 bases lay between the germline ends. Germline values: CDR1 SGDLS, CDR2 YYNGEE. The CDR3 contains 15 residues. Written as DNA, the CDR3 is TGTGCCAGCAGCGTAGGTCCCAGGACAGAAGAGACCCAGTACTTC. It translates to CASSVGPRTEETQYF.

The gene calls are TRBV18 and TRBJ1-2, with a weak D call TRBD1 (6 bases). Trimming took 8 bases from V and 1 from J, leaving 14 bases between them. The CDR3 loop spans 14 amino acids. Germline loops: CDR1 KGHSH, CDR2 LQKENI. The CDR3 region has the DNA TGTGCCAGCACAACAGGGATAGGTAACTATGGCTACACCTTC. Protein sequence: CASTTGIGNYGYTF. The full variable domain, with the rest looked up from reference TRBV18 and TRBJ1-2, is NAGVMQNPRHLVRRRGQEARLRCSPMKGHSHVYWYRQLPEEGLKFMVYLQKENIIDESGMPKERFSAEFPKEGPSILRIQQVVRGDSAAYFCASTTGIGNYGYTFGSGTRLTVV.

The chain is built from TRBV15 and TRBJ2-5, with D possibly being TRBD1 (6 bases). CDR1 is LNHNV, CDR2 YYDKDF, per germline (reference sequence). CDR3 size: 15 residues. Trimming stripped 1 base from V and 0 bases from J, with 9 bases between. CDR3 amino acids: CATSRVPGDQETQYF. The CDR3 nucleotides read TGTGCCACCAGCAGAGTCCCAGGGGACCAAGAGACCCAGTACTTC.

J is TRBJ2-7 and V is TRBV2; D is ambiguous. The ends were cut back, 0 bases at V and 7 bases at J, with 13 bases in the middle. Germline assignment: CDR1 SNHLY and CDR2 FYNNEI. This CDR3 has 14 amino acids. The CDR3 sequence: CASSEALFSVEQYF. In DNA form, the CDR3 reads TGTGCCAGCAGTGAAGCGCTTTTTTCGGTTGAGCAGTACTTC. Full variable domain (rest looked up from reference TRBV2 and TRBJ2-7): EPEVTQTPSHQVTQMGQEVILRCVPISNHLYFYWYRQILGQKVEFLVSFYNNEISEKSEIFDDQFSVERPDGSNFTLKIRSTKLEDSAMYFCASSEALFSVEQYFGPGTRLTVT.

This chain links TRBV19 with TRBJ1-1; D perhaps matches TRBD1 (6 bases). This CDR3 region has 13 residues. The V end was cut by 6 bases, the J end by 5 bases, with 13 bases between. The V gene's germline CDR1 is LNHDA and CDR2 SQIVND (reference sequence). CDR3: CASSLDQGTEAFF. CDR3 sequence (DNA): TGTGCCAGTAGCCTTGACCAGGGGACTGAAGCTTTCTTT.

The V call is TRBV5-4, the J call TRBJ2-7; 7 bases line up with TRBD2. The junction had 4 bases not matched to a gene; V was cut back by 1 base and J by 3 bases. The CDR3 has 14 amino acids. Germline V lookup: CDR1 SGHNT, CDR2 YYREEE (reference sequence). In nucleotides, the CDR3 is TGTGCCAGCAGCTTGAGTCTAGCGGACTACGAGCAGTACTTC. It translates to CASSLSLADYEQYF.

This chain links TRBV25-1 with TRBJ2-1; D may be TRBD1 (6 bases). The germline CDR1 and CDR2 sequences are MGHDK and SYGVNS. Trimming left V 9 bases short and J 8 bases short, with 17 bases between. The CDR3 runs to 13 residues. The CDR3 region has the DNA TGTGCCAGTCACAGGGTGTATACCGATGAGCAGTTCTTC. Its protein is CASHRVYTDEQFF.

The chain has TRBV7-9 and TRBJ1-2; D is possibly TRBD1 (5 bases). V was trimmed by 1 base and J by 2 bases, leaving 14 bases between them. CDR1 is SEHNR and CDR2 is FQNEAQ in the germline V gene (reference sequence). This CDR3 is built from 16 residues. CDR3 nucleotide sequence: TGTGCCAGCAGCTTAGATCTAAAGGGGCCGAACTATGGCTACACCTTC. Translation: CASSLDLKGPNYGYTF.

The V gene is TRBV28, the J gene TRBJ2-1; D gene ambiguous. The CDR3 has 13 amino acids. Trimming took off 6 bases at V and 10 bases at J, with 16 bases between the two ends. Germline V gene data show CDR1 as MDHEN and CDR2 as SYDVKM. CDR3 amino acids: CASSFMESREQFF. The DNA for the CDR3 is TGTGCCAGCAGCTTCATGGAGTCCCGGGAGCAGTTCTTC.

The chain is built from TRBV7-6 and TRBJ1-1; the D gene is possibly TRBD1 (5 bases). There are 16 residues in the CDR3. Trimming left V 5 bases short and J 1 base short, with 17 bases between. Germline values: CDR1 SGHVS, CDR2 FNYEAQ. DNA for the CDR3: TGTGCCAGCAGCGACTTGCCAGGGACTCGGAACACTGAAGCTTTCTTT. Amino acids: CASSDLPGTRNTEAFF.

This chain uses TRBV13 with TRBJ2-3; 11 bases map to TRBD1. CDR3 length: 14 residues. The germline V gene encodes CDR1 PRHDT and CDR2 FYEKMQ (reference sequence). V lost 3 bases and J lost 6; bases outside the gene matches: 2. The CDR3 DNA is TGTGCCAGCAGCTTCGGGACAGGGGGGGATACGCAGTATTTT. Translation: CASSFGTGGDTQYF.

The gene calls are TRBV10-2 and TRBJ2-7; 8 bases agree with TRBD2. CDR1 WSHSY and CDR2 SAAADI come from the germline V gene. The CDR3 has 13 residues. With 5 bases clipped from V and 7 bases from J, the junction kept 7 bases outside the gene matches. This chain's CDR3 is CASSPAPGGEQYF. Here the CDR3 DNA reads TGCGCCAGCAGTCCAGCTCCGGGAGGGGAGCAGTACTTC.

The chain uses TRBV11-2 and TRBJ2-7; 7 bases map to TRBD1. V lost 8 bases, J lost 2 bases, and 12 bases stayed unmatched. CDR3 size: 15 residues. CDR1 and CDR2 (germline): SGHAT, FQNNGV. This chain's CDR3 is CASFGGQVETYEQYF. The CDR3 DNA reads as TGTGCCAGCTTCGGTGGACAGGTTGAGACCTACGAGCAGTACTTC.

This chain connects TRBV6-5 to TRBJ1-2, with 7 nucleotides matching TRBD1. The CDR3 runs 13 residues. Germline loops: CDR1 MNHEY, CDR2 SVGAGI. J was trimmed by 4 bases and V by 5 bases; bases with no gene match: 4. CDR3: CASSRGQIYGYTF. The CDR3 DNA sequence: TGTGCCAGCAGTAGGGGACAGATCTATGGCTACACCTTC.

This clone has just a few counts. The chain combines TRBV2 with TRBJ2-7; 12 nucleotides agree with TRBD1. With V trimmed by 6 bases and J by 4 bases, 4 bases remained unmatched. Germline V gives CDR1 SNHLY, CDR2 FYNNEI. CDR3 size: 14 residues. The chain's CDR3 is CASRGQGAAYEQYF. The DNA for the CDR3 is TGTGCCAGCAGGGGACAGGGGGCGGCGTACGAGCAGTACTTC.

This clone was seen only once. CDR3 bases: TGCGCCAGCAGCTCTTACAGGGGCGGTGAAGCTTTCTTT. Translated, it gives CASSSYRGGEAFF. The gene calls are TRBV5-1 and TRBJ1-1; 7 nucleotides agree with TRBD1. Germline V gene data show CDR1 as SGHRS and CDR2 as YFSETQ. After removal of 3 bases from V and 7 bases from J, the junction contained 6 bases not matched to a gene. The length of the CDR3 is 13 residues.

The chain carries TRBV5-4 and TRBJ1-2; D uncertain. Germline CDR1 is SGHNT and CDR2 is YYREEE (reference sequence). Deletions cut 4 bases from V and 4 bases from J, with 17 bases between. CDR3 length equals 15 residues. In DNA form, the CDR3 reads TGTGCCAGCAGCCTCGCCCCGGGAGCGCCCTATGGCTACACCTTC. Its protein is CASSLAPGAPYGYTF. The full variable domain, completed using reference TRBV5-4 and TRBJ1-2, is ETGVTQSPTHLIKTRGQQVTLRCSSQSGHNTVSWYQQALGQGPQFIFQYYREEENGRGNFPPRFSGLQFPNYSSELNVNALELDDSALYLCASSLAPGAPYGYTFGSGTRLTVV.

The J gene is TRBJ1-6, the V gene TRBV9; 8 nucleotides agree with TRBD1. Germline V gene lookup returns CDR1 SGDLS and CDR2 YYNGEE. The CDR3 length is 13 residues. V lost 2 bases to trimming and J lost 14 bases; unmatched junction nucleotides: 6. In DNA form, the CDR3 reads TGTGCCAGCAGCGTGGACAGGGCGGGTTCCCTCCACTTT. Amino acid sequence: CASSVDRAGSLHF.

The chain is built from TRBV27 and TRBJ1-3; maybe TRBD1 (5 bases). V was cut by 6 bases and J by 0 bases, with 15 bases left in between. Per germline, CDR1 MNHEY and CDR2 SMNVEV (reference sequence). The CDR3 runs to 16 residues. The CDR3 nucleotides are TGTGCCAGCAGGCTCCCGGGGGGGACCTCTGGAAACACCATATATTTT. Protein product: CASRLPGGTSGNTIYF.

This chain links TRBV29-1 with TRBJ1-5; no clear D gene. CDR1 SQVTM and CDR2 ANQGSEA come from the germline V gene. The length of the CDR3 is 14 residues. The ends were cut back, 0 bases at V and 2 bases at J, with 8 bases in the middle. The CDR3 here is CSVEDPEGNQPQHF. As DNA, the CDR3 is TGCAGCGTTGAAGATCCTGAGGGCAATCAGCCCCAGCATTTT.

The chain carries TRBV5-5 and TRBJ1-5; 8 bases are shared with TRBD1. After removal of 3 bases from V and 6 bases from J, the junction contained 8 bases not matched to a gene. Germline V gene sequence: CDR1 SGHKS, CDR2 YYEKEE (reference sequence). This CDR3 has 15 residues. The CDR3 sequence: CASSSLDRAGQPQHF. The DNA of the CDR3 is TGTGCCAGCAGCTCGTTGGACAGGGCAGGTCAGCCCCAGCATTTT.

This clone came up a few times. The chain links TRBV27 to TRBJ2-7; D might be TRBD2 (6 bases). Looked up from germline, CDR1 is MNHEY and CDR2 is SMNVEV (reference sequence). Trimming removed 4 bases from V and 0 bases from J, with 16 bases in between. There are 16 residues in the CDR3. The CDR3 DNA is TGTGCCAGCAGTTCCGGACTATCTAGGGGCTCCTACGAGCAGTACTTC. It translates to CASSSGLSRGSYEQYF.

V usage is TRBV6-6 and J usage is TRBJ1-1; D ambiguous. Looked up from germline, CDR1 is MNHNY and CDR2 is SVGAGI (reference sequence). With 4 bases removed from V and 6 bases from J, the gap between germline ends came to 18 bases. The CDR3 runs 15 residues. For the CDR3, the DNA is TGTGCCAGCAGTTCCACGGGTGTCCTCGACCCTGAAGCTTTCTTT. Amino acid sequence: CASSSTGVLDPEAFF.

The gene calls are TRBV4-2 and TRBJ1-1; 9 positions agree with TRBD1. This CDR3 comprises 13 residues. V gave up 6 bases and J gave up 4 bases; unmatched junction bases: 3. Germline CDR1 LGHNA, CDR2 YNFKEQ. DNA for the CDR3: TGTGCCAGCAGTAGGGACAGGGCCACTGAAGCTTTCTTT. Translating it yields CASSRDRATEAFF.

The table lists this clone with a count of one. The chain joins TRBV9 to TRBJ2-3; maybe TRBD2 (7 bases). The germline gives CDR1 SGDLS, CDR2 YYNGEE. The CDR3 has 16 residues. The V and J ends lost 4 bases and 2 bases respectively, with 17 bases between them. In nucleotides, the CDR3 is TGTGCCAGCAGCTCCCAAGGGGGGGGGTCCACAGATACGCAGTATTTT. Residues: CASSSQGGGSTDTQYF. Filled out from reference TRBV9 and TRBJ2-3, the complete variable domain reads DSGVTQTPKHLITATGQRVTLRCSPRSGDLSVYWYQQSLDQGLQFLIQYYNGEERAKGNILERFSAQQFPDLHSELNLSSLELGDSALYFCASSSQGGGSTDTQYFGPGTRLTVL.